The 9 T cell receptor beta chains presented below share a single source sample, sequenced in a study of cytomegalovirus exposure and HLA in healthy donors. A multiplex PCR was run with 60 Vbeta primers and 13 Jbeta primers. Using immunoSEQ multiplex PCR, the repertoire was profiled, and TCRdb retains in-frame clones only, with some absent. The data hold about 210,000 clones, with about 81% observed a single time. Source material: PBMCs. These TCRs come from a man aged 40-50 years in good health and CMV-seropositive.

The CDR3 reads CASSDIEIGRRRGYTF. In nucleotides, the CDR3 is TGTGCCAGCAGTGACATAGAAATAGGTCGTCGGAGGGGCTACACCTTC. The chain joins TRBV2 to TRBJ1-2; the D is unclear. The germline V and J ends were trimmed by 3 bases and 8 bases, with 22 bases remaining between them. Germline CDR1 and CDR2: SNHLY and FYNNEI. The CDR3 is 16 residues long.

V is TRBV18 and J is TRBJ2-5; D not certain. This CDR3 comprises 15 residues. Germline CDR1 reads KGHSH; CDR2 reads LQKENI. The ends were cut back, 2 bases at V and 2 bases at J, with 12 bases in the middle. The CDR3 here is CASSPYSGSQETQYF. CDR3 bases: TGTGCCAGCTCACCATATTCAGGCTCACAAGAGACCCAGTACTTC.

The CDR3 DNA is TGTGCCAGCAGCTTGGGACAGGGGGTGATCTATGGCTACACCTTC. It is translated as CASSLGQGVIYGYTF. The chain links TRBV5-4 to TRBJ1-2; 9 nucleotides line up with TRBD1. Germline V lookup: CDR1 SGHNT, CDR2 YYREEE (reference sequence). The J segment lost 4 bases and the V segment lost 0 bases, leaving 4 bases of the junction unmatched. The CDR3 has 15 amino acids.

The chain is built from TRBV29-1 and TRBJ2-5; perhaps TRBD1 as D (5 bases). The CDR3 runs to 12 residues. The V gene's germline CDR1 is SQVTM and CDR2 ANQGSEA. Trimming took off 6 bases at V and 2 bases at J, with 10 bases between the two ends. The CDR3 region has the DNA TGCAGCGTCGATCGACAGCAAGAGACCCAGTACTTC. Residues: CSVDRQQETQYF.

Comments on this clone: At the DNA level, this CDR3 is encoded by other sequences in the same sample as well. The chain couples TRBV6-5 to TRBJ1-5, with 8 bases identical to TRBD1. Germline V gives CDR1 MNHEY, CDR2 SVGAGI. CDR3 length: 14 residues. V lost 3 bases to trimming and J lost 4 bases; unmatched junction nucleotides: 2. CDR3: CASSYDRGNQPQHF. Here the CDR3 DNA reads TGTGCCAGCAGTTATGACAGGGGAAATCAGCCCCAGCATTTT.

V usage is TRBV28 and J usage is TRBJ2-1; 8 bases map to TRBD1. Trimming removed 6 bases from V and 7 bases from J; junction bases left unmatched: 5. Germline loops: CDR1 MDHEN, CDR2 SYDVKM. The CDR3 contains 13 residues. CDR3 DNA: TGTGCCAGCAGAATGGACAGGGTTAATGAGCAGTTCTTC. Amino acid sequence: CASRMDRVNEQFF. Based on the CDR3 plus reference TRBV28 and TRBJ2-1, the full variable domain is DVKVTQSSRYLVKRTGEKVFLECVQDMDHENMFWYRQDPGLGLRLIYFSYDVKMKEKGDIPEGYSVSREKKERFSLILESASTNQTSMYLCASRMDRVNEQFFGPGTRLTVL.

CDR3 in DNA: TGTGCCAGCAGGTCACAAAATGAGCAGTTCTTC. Protein: CASRSQNEQFF. The rearrangement joins TRBV5-4 to TRBJ2-1; the D is unclear. Germline V gene data show CDR1 as SGHNT and CDR2 as YYREEE (reference sequence). Trimming shortened V by 5 bases and J by 7 bases, and 7 bases separated the two germline ends. This CDR3 has 11 residues.

As concerns this clone: Other nucleotide sequences in the sample specify the same CDR3. The chain combines TRBV9 with TRBJ2-5, with D possibly being TRBD1 (5 bases). Germline V gene sequence: CDR1 SGDLS, CDR2 YYNGEE. There are 14 residues in the CDR3. Trimming stripped 0 bases from V and 0 bases from J, with 6 bases between. The CDR3 nucleotides read TGTGCCAGCAGCGTAGGGGGCGACCAAGAGACCCAGTACTTC. Residues: CASSVGGDQETQYF.

This chain links TRBV7-9 with TRBJ2-7, with 7 bases identical to TRBD2. Germline V gene data show CDR1 as SEHNR and CDR2 as FQNEAQ (reference sequence). The CDR3 extends over 14 amino acids. V shed 5 bases and J 3 bases; nucleotides not matched to a gene: 7. The CDR3 region is CASSLGTTIYEQYF. The CDR3 region has the DNA TGTGCCAGCAGCCTCGGGACTACTATCTACGAGCAGTACTTC.